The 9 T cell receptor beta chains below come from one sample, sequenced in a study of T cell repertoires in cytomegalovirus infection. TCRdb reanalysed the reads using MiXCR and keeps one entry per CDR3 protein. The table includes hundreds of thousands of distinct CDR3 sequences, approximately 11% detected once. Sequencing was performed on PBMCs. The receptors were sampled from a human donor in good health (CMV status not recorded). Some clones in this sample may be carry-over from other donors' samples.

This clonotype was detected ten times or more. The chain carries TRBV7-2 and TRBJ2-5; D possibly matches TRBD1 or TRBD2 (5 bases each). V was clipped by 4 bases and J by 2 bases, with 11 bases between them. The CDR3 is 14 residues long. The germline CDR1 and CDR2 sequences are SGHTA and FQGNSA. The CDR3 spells CASSSPGRQETQYF. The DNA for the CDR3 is TGTGCCAGCAGCTCGCCGGGACGGCAAGAGACCCAGTACTTC.

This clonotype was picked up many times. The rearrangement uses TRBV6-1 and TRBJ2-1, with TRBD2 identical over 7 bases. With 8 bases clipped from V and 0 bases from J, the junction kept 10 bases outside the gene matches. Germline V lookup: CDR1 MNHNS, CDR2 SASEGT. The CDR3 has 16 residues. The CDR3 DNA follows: TGTGCCAGCCGTCTGATGGGGGGGTACTCCTACAATGAGCAGTTCTTC. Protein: CASRLMGGYSYNEQFF.

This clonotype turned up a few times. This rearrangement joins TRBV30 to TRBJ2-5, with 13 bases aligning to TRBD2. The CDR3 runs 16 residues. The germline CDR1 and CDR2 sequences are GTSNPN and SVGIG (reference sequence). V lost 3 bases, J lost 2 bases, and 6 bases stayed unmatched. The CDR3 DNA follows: TGTGCCTGGAGCGTCGGACTAGCGGGAGAACAAGAGACCCAGTACTTC. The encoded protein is CAWSVGLAGEQETQYF.

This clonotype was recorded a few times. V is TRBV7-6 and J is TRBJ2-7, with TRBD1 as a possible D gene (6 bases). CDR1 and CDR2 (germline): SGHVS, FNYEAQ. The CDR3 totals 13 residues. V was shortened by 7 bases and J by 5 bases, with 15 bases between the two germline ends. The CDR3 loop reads CASTGQTLDEQYF. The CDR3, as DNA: TGTGCCAGCACCGGACAGACTCTGGACGAGCAGTACTTC.

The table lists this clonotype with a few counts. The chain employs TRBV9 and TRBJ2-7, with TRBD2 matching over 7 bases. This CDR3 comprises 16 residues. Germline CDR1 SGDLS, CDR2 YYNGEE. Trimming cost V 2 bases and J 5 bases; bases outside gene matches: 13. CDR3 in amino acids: CASSVGEGGDYDEQYF. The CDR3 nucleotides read TGTGCCAGCAGCGTCGGTGAGGGAGGGGATTACGACGAGCAGTACTTC.

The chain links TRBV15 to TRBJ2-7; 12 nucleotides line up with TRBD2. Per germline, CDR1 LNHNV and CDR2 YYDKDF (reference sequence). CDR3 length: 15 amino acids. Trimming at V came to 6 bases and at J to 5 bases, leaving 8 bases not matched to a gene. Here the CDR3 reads CATRPGLAGWNEQYF. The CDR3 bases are TGTGCCACCAGGCCGGGACTAGCGGGTTGGAACGAGCAGTACTTC.

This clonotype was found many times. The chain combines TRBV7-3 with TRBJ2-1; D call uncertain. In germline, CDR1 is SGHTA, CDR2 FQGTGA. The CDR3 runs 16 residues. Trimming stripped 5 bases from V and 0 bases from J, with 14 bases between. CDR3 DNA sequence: TGTGCCAGCAGCGTGCCACAAAAAAGCTCCTACAATGAGCAGTTCTTC. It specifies CASSVPQKSSYNEQFF.

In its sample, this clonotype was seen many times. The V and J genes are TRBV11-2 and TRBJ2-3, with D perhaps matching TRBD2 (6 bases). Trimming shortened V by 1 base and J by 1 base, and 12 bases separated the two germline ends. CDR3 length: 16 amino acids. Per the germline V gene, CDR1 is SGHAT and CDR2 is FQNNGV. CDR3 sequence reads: CASSLGRRAGTDTQYF. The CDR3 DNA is TGTGCCAGCAGCTTAGGGCGGAGGGCGGGCACAGATACGCAGTATTTT.

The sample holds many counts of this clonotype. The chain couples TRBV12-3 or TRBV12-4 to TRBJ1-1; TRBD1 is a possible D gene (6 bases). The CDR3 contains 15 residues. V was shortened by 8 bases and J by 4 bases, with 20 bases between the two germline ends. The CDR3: CASDEGGIGGTEAFF. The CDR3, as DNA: TGTGCCAGCGATGAGGGGGGCATCGGCGGCACTGAAGCTTTCTTT.